The 2 T cell receptor beta chains presented below share a single source sample, sequenced in a study of lymphopenia after photon versus proton radiotherapy. Method: immunoSEQ multiplex PCR; TCRdb's copy keeps in-frame clones and lacks some. The data show roughly 150,000 clones, 70% to 90% seen once. Sequencing used peripheral blood, obtained from a patient treated with photon-based radiotherapy. These receptor sequences come from a man between 50 and 59 years old with gastric cancer.

The chain has TRBV29-1 and TRBJ2-1; no definite D call. Germline CDR1 is SQVTM and CDR2 is ANQGSEA. CDR3 length: 12 residues. The germline V and J ends were trimmed by 1 base and 8 bases, with 9 bases remaining between them. CDR3 in DNA: TGCAGCGTTGAAGTTTACGCCCATGAGCAGTTCTTC. It is translated as CSVEVYAHEQFF.

This rearrangement joins TRBV7-9 to TRBJ1-1, with D uncertain. CDR3 length: 14 amino acids. CDR1 and CDR2 from the germline V gene are SEHNR and FQNEAQ (reference sequence). Trimming left V 1 base short and J 0 bases short, with 6 bases between. This chain's CDR3 is CASSLEAVNTEAFF. The DNA for the CDR3 is TGTGCCAGCAGCTTAGAGGCAGTGAACACTGAAGCTTTCTTT.